These T cell receptor beta chains were read from a single sample in a study of T-cell reconstitution after alpha-beta-depleted transplantation in children. TCRdb called the PCR reads again in MiXCR, with one record for every CDR3 protein. The sample consists of fewer than 750,000 distinct CDR3 sequences, 25% to 30% of them appearing once. This sample comprised PBMCs, obtained before TCRalphabeta/CD19-depleted stem cell transplant. The receptor source for this set is a boy under two years old with Wiskott-Aldrich syndrome, due to receive a stem cell transplant. The CDR3 runs from the conserved cysteine through the conserved F or W. D genes are given only for firm matches. Rows give clone size only sometimes, using once, few, many, or a class for an expanded clone.

V	size	D	J	DNA	CDR3
TRBV5-1	few	TRBD2	TRBJ2-3	TGCGCCAGCAGGTTTAGCGGGGCTAGCACAGATACGCAGTATTTT	CASRFSGASTDTQYF
TRBV5-6	NA	NA	TRBJ2-6	TGTGCCAGCAGCTTATTGACCGCGGCTGGGGCCAACGTCCTGACTTTC	CASSLLTAAGANVLTF
TRBV3-1	NA	NA	TRBJ2-1	TGTGCCAGCAGCCAAGTATATCCATTCAGCTCCTACAATGAGCAGTTCTTC	CASSQVYPFSSYNEQFF
TRBV29-1	many	NA	TRBJ2-2	TGCAGCGTTAGGACAGACGGGGAGCTGTTTTTT	CSVRTDGELFF
TRBV20-1	many	NA	TRBJ2-1	TGCAGTGCTAGTGAGTTCAATGAGCAGTTCTTC	CSASEFNEQFF
TRBV7-6	NA	NA	TRBJ2-1	TGTGCCAGCAGCCCGCAGGGACCTCCGAGGTCCTACAATGAGCAGTTCTTC	CASSPQGPPRSYNEQFF
TRBV20-1	NA	NA	TRBJ2-1	TGCAGTGCTAGAAACGGCAGGGATGAGCAGTTCTTC	CSARNGRDEQFF
TRBV9	once	NA	TRBJ2-7	TGTGCCAGCAGCGTTATGCCGACAGTCTACGAGCAGTACTTC	CASSVMPTVYEQYF
TRBV7-3	NA	NA	TRBJ2-7	TGTGCCAGCAGCCAAGGACCCCCCTCCTACGAGCAGTACTTC	CASSQGPPSYEQYF
TRBV18	once	TRBD2	TRBJ2-1	TGTGCCAGCTCAGCGGACACTAGCGGGCACTCCTACAATGAGCAGTTCTTC	CASSADTSGHSYNEQFF
TRBV5-1	few	NA	TRBJ1-1	TGCGCCAGCTCGCCCCACAGGAGCACTGAAGCTTTCTTT	CASSPHRSTEAFF
TRBV6-1	NA	NA	TRBJ2-3	TGTGCCAGCAGTGAAGATGTCAGGGGGGCAGATACGCAGTATTTT	CASSEDVRGADTQYF
TRBV5-1	NA	TRBD2	TRBJ2-1	TGCGCCAGCAGCTTGGTTGTGGTGCCTAGCGGGGTGAATGAGCAGTTCTTC	CASSLVVVPSGVNEQFF
TRBV5-6	NA	TRBD1	TRBJ2-7	TGTGCCAGCAGACCGGGGACGACAGGGCTGAAGCAGTACTTC	CASRPGTTGLKQYF
TRBV5-1	few	NA	TRBJ2-5	TGCGCCAGCAGCTTGGGGGGCGCCTTCCAAGAGACCCAGTACTTC	CASSLGGAFQETQYF
TRBV7-9	NA	NA	TRBJ1-2	TGTGCCAGCAGCTTAGCGGTTGGGGTAGCTAACTATGGCTACACCTTC	CASSLAVGVANYGYTF
TRBV25-1	NA	NA	TRBJ2-7	TGTGCCAGCAGTGAACCCGGAACGATACACGAGCAGTACTTC	CASSEPGTIHEQYF
TRBV20-1	NA	NA	TRBJ2-4	TGCAGTCCTAGACCTATAGCCAAAAACATTCAGTACTTC	CSPRPIAKNIQYF
TRBV19	NA	NA	TRBJ2-1	TGTGCCAGCTCTAGCGTTGGGGCTTTTCACAATGAGCAGTTCTTC	CASSSVGAFHNEQFF
TRBV7-2	NA	NA	TRBJ2-1	TGTGCCAGCAGCCCGAACCGGGAACTCTACAATGAGCAGTTCTTC	CASSPNRELYNEQFF
TRBV7-2	few	NA	TRBJ2-3	TGTGCCAGCAGCTTTATGGGATTCCGGGATTGGGATACGCAGTATTTT	CASSFMGFRDWDTQYF
TRBV9	few	NA	TRBJ2-1	TGTGCCAGCAGCGTAGGGGTCCCAGACAATGAGCAGTTCTTC	CASSVGVPDNEQFF